This T cell receptor (beta chain) was identified in a study of cytomegalovirus exposure and HLA in healthy donors. General study results and limits: Analyses of presence/absence relied on an assumption of roughly uniform sequencing depth across donors.

CDR3 length: 13 residues. The V and J ends lost 6 bases and 2 bases respectively, with 10 bases between them. CDR1 SGHTA and CDR2 FQGTGA come from the germline V gene. As regards this clone: Its matching antigen is unknown.

60 Vbeta and 13 Jbeta primers were used in PCR. Sequenced by immunoSEQ multiplex PCR; TCRdb stores in-frame clones only, minus some. This sample carries about 150,000 clones, approximately 84% of them seen once, and the ten largest clones take 2.5%. The receptor was isolated from a man aged 30-40 years in good health and CMV-seropositive. V is TRBV7-3 and J is TRBJ1-2, with D tentatively TRBD1 (6 bases). Sequencing was done on a sample of PBMCs. CDR3 in DNA: TGTGCCAGCAGTCCGGACAGCAACTATGGCTACACCTTC. Its translation: CASSPDSNYGYTF.